The 28 T cell receptor beta chains reported below all come from one sample, sequenced in a study of T cell responses to AZD1222 COVID-19 vaccine. Profiling relied on immunoSEQ multiplex PCR, and the TCRdb table lists in-frame clones only, not all of them. The data show some 84,000 clones, just over 85% seen once. The sample in question was peripheral blood, obtained on day 0 of AZD1222 vaccination. These receptors all come from an adult in good health.

With respect to this clone: The same CDR3 can be traced to other DNA sequences in this sample. The rearrangement links TRBV19 to TRBJ1-4; D is possibly TRBD1 (6 bases). This CDR3 comprises 12 residues. Trimming removed 3 bases at V and 8 bases at J, with 7 bases between. CDR1 LNHDA and CDR2 SQIVND come from the germline V gene (reference sequence). The CDR3 loop is CASSIQGEKLFF. In DNA form, the CDR3 reads TGTGCCAGTAGTATCCAGGGGGAAAAACTGTTTTTT. Together with reference TRBV19 and TRBJ1-4, the CDR3 gives the full variable domain: DGGITQSPKYLFRKEGQNVTLSCEQNLNHDAMYWYRQDPGQGLRLIYYSQIVNDFQKGDIAEGYSVSREKKESFPLTVTSAQKNPTAFYLCASSIQGEKLFFGSGTQLSVL.

V is TRBV2 and J is TRBJ1-4, with D possibly being TRBD1 (6 bases). Germline CDR1 is SNHLY and CDR2 is FYNNEI. V lost 7 bases to trimming and J lost 5 bases, with 17 bases between them. CDR3 length: 15 residues. Written as DNA, the CDR3 is TGTGCCAGCACGATGGAAGGACAGCTGAATGAAAAACTGTTTTTT. This encodes CASTMEGQLNEKLFF.

This chain connects TRBV27 to TRBJ2-1, with D possibly called TRBD1 or TRBD2 (6 bases each). The germline V and J ends were trimmed by 5 bases and 1 base, with 18 bases remaining between them. The CDR3 runs 17 residues. Per the germline V gene, CDR1 is MNHEY and CDR2 is SMNVEV (reference sequence). The chain's CDR3 is CASSGSGGGLSYNEQFF. CDR3 nucleotides: TGTGCCAGCAGTGGCTCAGGAGGGGGGCTTTCCTACAATGAGCAGTTCTTC.

In this sample, this clone turned up a few times. J is TRBJ2-1 and V is TRBV28, with D perhaps matching TRBD1 (6 bases). Trimming stripped 6 bases from V and 6 bases from J, with 18 bases between. This CDR3 is built from 15 residues. Looked up from germline, CDR1 is MDHEN and CDR2 is SYDVKM. The CDR3 DNA follows: TGTGCCAGCAGGCCCGCCTCCAGGGGATTCAATGAGCAGTTCTTC. Residues: CASRPASRGFNEQFF.

The chain links TRBV27 to TRBJ2-7, with 13 positions matching TRBD2. After removal of 6 bases from V and 5 bases from J, the junction contained 7 bases not matched to a gene. The CDR3 has 15 residues. Germline CDR1 is MNHEY and CDR2 is SMNVEV (reference sequence). The CDR3 loop reads CASSHPGLAGDEQYF. The CDR3 DNA sequence: TGTGCCAGCAGCCATCCCGGACTAGCGGGAGACGAGCAGTACTTC.

The V call is TRBV18, the J call TRBJ1-2; a weak D match, TRBD1 (6 bases). The V end was cut by 4 bases, the J end by 0 bases, with 15 bases between. Per germline, CDR1 KGHSH and CDR2 LQKENI. The CDR3 is 16 residues long. CDR3 DNA sequence: TGTGCCAGCTCACGCACCGGGACACTTACTAACTATGGCTACACCTTC. Amino acids: CASSRTGTLTNYGYTF.

The chain recombines TRBV12-3 or TRBV12-4 with TRBJ1-5, with unresolved D. The CDR3 is 13 amino acids. V shed 2 bases and J shed 0 bases, with 2 bases lying between them. CDR3 loop: CASSLSSNQPQHF. The CDR3, as DNA: TGTGCCAGCAGTTTAAGTAGCAATCAGCCCCAGCATTTT.

J is TRBJ1-1 and V is TRBV11-3, with D unclear. The germline V and J ends were trimmed by 5 bases and 0 bases, with 10 bases remaining between them. Germline V gene sequence: CDR1 SGHNT, CDR2 YENEEA. CDR3 length equals 14 residues. CDR3: CASSPGPLNTEAFF. CDR3 sequence (DNA): TGTGCCAGCAGCCCTGGGCCCTTGAACACTGAAGCTTTCTTT.

The chain links TRBV7-2 to TRBJ2-2, with a weak D call TRBD2 (5 bases). With 3 bases removed from V and 4 bases from J, the gap between germline ends came to 21 bases. CDR3 size: 18 residues. CDR1 and CDR2 from the germline V gene are SGHTA and FQGNSA. CDR3 region: CASSFPPGGSASTGELFF. For the CDR3, the DNA is TGTGCCAGCAGCTTCCCGCCCGGTGGTAGCGCTAGCACCGGGGAGCTGTTTTTT.

The CDR3 DNA sequence: TGTGCCAGCAGCCAAGTCTCAGGGTTTGAAGCTTTCTTT. Its protein is CASSQVSGFEAFF. V is TRBV3-1 (or the pseudogene TRBV3-2) and J is TRBJ1-1; possibly TRBD1 for D (5 bases). The V and J ends lost 1 base and 7 bases respectively, with 10 bases between them. The CDR3 is 13 residues long. Per the germline V gene, CDR1 is LGHDT and CDR2 is YNNKEL (reference sequence).

The chain is built from TRBV5-4 and TRBJ2-2; 14 bases agree with TRBD2. The CDR3 covers 16 residues. CDR1 and CDR2 (germline): SGHNT, YYREEE (reference sequence). V lost 2 bases and J lost 6; bases outside the gene matches: 3. In nucleotides, the CDR3 is TGTGCCAGCAGCTTAATGACTAGCGGGAGGGCCGGGGAGCTGTTTTTT. It is translated as CASSLMTSGRAGELFF.

This sequence joins TRBV28 and TRBJ1-1, with unresolved D. Between the trimmed V and J ends, which lost 7 bases and 0 bases, there was a span of 12 bases. CDR1 is MDHEN, CDR2 SYDVKM, per germline. The CDR3 has 14 residues. The CDR3 sequence is CASNPGYMNTEAFF. For the CDR3, the DNA is TGTGCCAGCAACCCGGGGTACATGAACACTGAAGCTTTCTTT.

The CDR3 reads CATTSNIHNEQFF. In nucleotides, the CDR3 is TGTGCCACCACCTCAAACATCCACAATGAGCAGTTCTTC. V usage is TRBV15 and J usage is TRBJ2-1; D unclear. The CDR3 length is 13 residues. Trimming removed 7 bases from V and 5 bases from J, with 12 bases in between. Germline V CDR1 and CDR2: LNHNV, YYDKDF (reference sequence). Variable domain in full (rest from reference TRBV15 and TRBJ2-1): DAMVIQNPRYQVTQFGKPVTLSCSQTLNHNVMYWYQQKSSQAPKLLFHYYDKDFNNEADTPDNFQSRRPNTSFCFLDIRSPGLGDTAMYLCATTSNIHNEQFFGPGTRLTVL.

The chain links TRBV7-7 to TRBJ1-5; D possibly corresponds to TRBD1 (5 bases). V was clipped by 5 bases and J by 0 bases, with 20 bases between them. The CDR3 is 18 residues long. Germline-derived CDR1 and CDR2 are SSHAT and FNYEAQ (reference sequence). The CDR3 protein is CASSPKRQTAYSNQPQHF. Written as DNA, the CDR3 is TGTGCCAGCAGCCCGAAACGCCAGACAGCGTATAGCAATCAGCCCCAGCATTTT.

The CDR3 reads CASSKPGLAGGRPRTGELFF. In DNA form, the CDR3 reads TGCGCCAGCAGCAAACCAGGACTAGCGGGAGGGCGGCCCCGTACCGGGGAGCTGTTTTTT. The chain recombines TRBV4-1 with TRBJ2-2; 15 bases fit TRBD2. CDR1 and CDR2 from the germline V gene are MGHRA and YSYEKL. There are 20 residues in the CDR3. V lost 5 bases, J lost 5 bases, and 15 bases stayed unmatched.

The chain has TRBV6-5 and TRBJ1-1, with 8 bases identical to TRBD1. After removal of 0 bases from V and 2 bases from J, the junction contained 5 bases not matched to a gene. The CDR3 totals 16 residues. Germline V gives CDR1 MNHEY, CDR2 SVGAGI. The CDR3 DNA is TGTGCCAGCAGTTACTCGAGTTCAGGGGGCAACACTGAAGCTTTCTTT. Residues: CASSYSSSGGNTEAFF.

The V call is TRBV28, the J call TRBJ1-1; D not resolved. The CDR3 sequence is 14 residues long. Trimming cost V 5 bases and J 2 bases, with 12 bases left between them. Looked up from germline, CDR1 is MDHEN and CDR2 is SYDVKM. CDR3 in amino acids: CASSTAGGNTEAFF. Here the CDR3 DNA reads TGTGCCAGCAGTACCGCCGGAGGAAACACTGAAGCTTTCTTT. Full variable domain (rest looked up from reference TRBV28 and TRBJ1-1): DVKVTQSSRYLVKRTGEKVFLECVQDMDHENMFWYRQDPGLGLRLIYFSYDVKMKEKGDIPEGYSVSREKKERFSLILESASTNQTSMYLCASSTAGGNTEAFFGQGTRLTVV.

The CDR3 is CASSQDDRPWVEQYF. The CDR3 DNA reads as TGTGCCAGCAGCCAAGATGACAGGCCGTGGGTCGAGCAGTACTTC. The chain has TRBV3-1 (or the pseudogene TRBV3-2) and TRBJ2-7; D possibly corresponds to TRBD1 (6 bases). CDR1 is LGHDT, CDR2 YNNKEL, per germline (reference sequence). The CDR3 covers 15 residues. V was cut by 0 bases and J by 6 bases, with 15 bases left in between.

The J gene is TRBJ1-3, the V gene TRBV15, with D unclear. The CDR3 loop spans 16 amino acids. Per germline, CDR1 LNHNV and CDR2 YYDKDF (reference sequence). With 3 bases removed from V and 0 bases from J, the gap between germline ends came to 12 bases. CDR3 in amino acids: CATSRLDGSSGNTIYF. The CDR3 DNA reads as TGTGCCACCAGCAGGTTAGACGGTAGCTCTGGAAACACCATATATTTT. The variable domain in full, with the rest retrieved from reference TRBV15 and TRBJ1-3, is DAMVIQNPRYQVTQFGKPVTLSCSQTLNHNVMYWYQQKSSQAPKLLFHYYDKDFNNEADTPDNFQSRRPNTSFCFLDIRSPGLGDTAMYLCATSRLDGSSGNTIYFGEGSWLTVV.

The chain is built from TRBV27 and TRBJ2-3; 7 nucleotides agree with TRBD1. Germline V gene sequence: CDR1 MNHEY, CDR2 SMNVEV (reference sequence). This CDR3 has 13 residues. V dropped 5 bases and J dropped 14; count of bases not matched to a gene: 13. In DNA, the CDR3 is TGTGCCAGCAGTCCTCACCCCGGACAGGATTGGTATTTT. It translates to CASSPHPGQDWYF.

The chain uses TRBV6-5 and TRBJ2-2, with unresolved D. Deletions cut 2 bases from V and 10 bases from J, with 20 bases between. CDR3 size: 16 residues. The germline CDR1 and CDR2 sequences are MNHEY and SVGAGI. CDR3 residues: CASSYQVPSPELELFF. CDR3 bases: TGTGCCAGCAGTTACCAAGTCCCCTCTCCGGAGCTGGAGCTGTTTTTT.

This chain connects TRBV9 to TRBJ2-7; the D is unclear. Germline V gene data show CDR1 as SGDLS and CDR2 as YYNGEE. V dropped 2 bases and J dropped 6 bases, with 12 bases sitting between them. This CDR3 is built from 13 residues. CDR3 in amino acids: CASSVELWGEQYF. CDR3 nucleotides: TGTGCCAGCAGCGTCGAACTGTGGGGCGAGCAGTACTTC.

The genes are TRBV11-3 and TRBJ2-5; the match to TRBD2 covers 8 bases. The CDR3 contains 16 residues. The J segment lost 2 bases and the V segment lost 1 base, leaving 6 bases of the junction unmatched. Germline V gene data show CDR1 as SGHNT and CDR2 as YENEEA. The DNA of the CDR3 is TGTGCCAGCAGCTTAGTGCCAGCGGGAGTGCAAGAGACCCAGTACTTC. It specifies CASSLVPAGVQETQYF.

The CDR3 region is CASSLDRGNQPQHF. CDR3 DNA sequence: TGTGCCAGCAGCTTAGACAGGGGCAATCAGCCCCAGCATTTT. The chain carries TRBV11-2 and TRBJ1-5; D might be TRBD1 (5 bases). The CDR3 has 14 residues. Trimming removed 0 bases from V and 2 bases from J, with 5 bases in between. CDR1 SGHAT and CDR2 FQNNGV come from the germline V gene.

This clone turned up a few times. V gene TRBV3-1 (or the pseudogene TRBV3-2) combines with J gene TRBJ1-6; no clear D. The germline V gene has CDR1 LGHDT and CDR2 YNNKEL (reference sequence). The V and J ends lost 0 bases and 7 bases respectively, with 16 bases between them. This CDR3 has 17 amino acids. The CDR3 loop reads CASSQDSPATKNSPLHF. In nucleotides, the CDR3 is TGTGCCAGCAGCCAAGATTCTCCAGCGACGAAGAATTCACCCCTCCACTTT.

The chain recombines TRBV21-1 with TRBJ1-2. TRBV21-1 is a known pseudogene. The CDR3 consists of 14 residues. The DNA for the CDR3 is TGTGCCAGCAGCAAGGGGGGAGCTAACTATGGCTACACCTTC. As protein: CASSKGGANYGYTF.

The V gene is TRBV3-1 (or the pseudogene TRBV3-2), the J gene TRBJ1-2; D not certain. The germline CDR1 and CDR2 sequences are LGHDT and YNNKEL (reference sequence). Deletions cut 0 bases from V and 2 bases from J, with 13 bases between. The CDR3 is made up of 16 amino acids. For the CDR3, the DNA is TGTGCCAGCAGCCAAGATCTGCCAGGCCACAACTATGGCTACACCTTC. Its translation: CASSQDLPGHNYGYTF.

This clone was recorded a few times. The CDR3 region is CASSPYLAGTDTQYF. In DNA form, the CDR3 reads TGTGCCAGCAGCCCGTACCTAGCGGGCACAGATACGCAGTATTTT. The chain has TRBV9 and TRBJ2-3; the match to TRBD2 covers 7 bases. In germline, CDR1 is SGDLS, CDR2 YYNGEE. The junction had 6 bases not matched to a gene; V was cut back by 4 bases and J by 1 base. The CDR3 totals 15 residues.